This T cell receptor beta chain was identified in a study of T cells in Graves' hyperthyroidism and ophthalmopathy. CDR3 length: 13 residues. Germline CDR1 is SGHRS and CDR2 is YFSETQ. V lost 4 bases and J lost 5, with 11 bases in between. There were TCR beta CDR3 regions amplified from RNA transcripts. HTBI primers drove first-round RT-PCR of the TCR CDR3. Via MiXCR, TCRdb re-called the multiplex PCR reads, giving one row per CDR3 protein. The repertoire has around 270,000 distinct CDR3 sequences, about 19% of them found once; the top ten carry about 40%. This clonotype has ten or more counts. The sequence came from a man aged 45-65 years with Graves' ophthalmopathy. The sequenced sample was blood. The V and J genes are TRBV5-1 and TRBJ2-3; maybe TRBD2 (5 bases). Here the CDR3 reads CASSPVSEDTQYF. CDR3 nucleotide sequence: TGCGCCAGCAGCCCTGTTAGCGAAGATACGCAGTATTTT.